This T cell receptor beta chain was captured by sequencing in a study of blood T cell repertoires in COVID-19. Whole-study context: Acute and convalescent COVID-19 samples came from the United States, Italy and Spain. T cells, B-cell-depleted T cells, or PBMCs supplied cDNA or gDNA.

Per the original data handling: Counts of nucleated cells, estimated from reference gene primer amplification, were obtained. The table came from immunoSEQ multiplex PCR; TCRdb's copy has only in-frame clones and leaves some out. For V, J and clone size, that table is used; D and trimming come from the DNA. The sample includes roughly 150,000 clones, roughly 90% of them seen just once. Germline CDR1 reads SGHRS; CDR2 reads YFSETQ. This CDR3 is 16 amino acids long. After removal of 1 base from V and 2 bases from J, the junction contained 6 bases not matched to a gene. Source material: peripheral blood. The chain joins TRBV5-1 to TRBJ2-1; 7 nucleotides line up with TRBD2. This TCR derives from a man in his late teens or twenties with acute or convalescent COVID-19. CDR3 DNA sequence: TGCGCCAGCAGCTTGAATGAGGGAGGGGCCTACAATGAGCAGTTCTTC. Amino acid sequence: CASSLNEGGAYNEQFF.